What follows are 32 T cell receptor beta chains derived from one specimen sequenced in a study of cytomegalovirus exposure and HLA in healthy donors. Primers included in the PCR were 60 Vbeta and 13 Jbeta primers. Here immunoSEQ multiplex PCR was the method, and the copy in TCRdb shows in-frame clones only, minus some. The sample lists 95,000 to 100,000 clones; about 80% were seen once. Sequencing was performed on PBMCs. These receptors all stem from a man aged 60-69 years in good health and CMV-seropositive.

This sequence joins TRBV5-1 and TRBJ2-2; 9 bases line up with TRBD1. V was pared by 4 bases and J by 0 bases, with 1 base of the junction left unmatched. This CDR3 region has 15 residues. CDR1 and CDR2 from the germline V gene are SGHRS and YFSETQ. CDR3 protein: CASSRTGANTGELFF. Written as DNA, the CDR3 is TGCGCCAGCAGCAGGACAGGGGCGAACACCGGGGAGCTGTTTTTT.

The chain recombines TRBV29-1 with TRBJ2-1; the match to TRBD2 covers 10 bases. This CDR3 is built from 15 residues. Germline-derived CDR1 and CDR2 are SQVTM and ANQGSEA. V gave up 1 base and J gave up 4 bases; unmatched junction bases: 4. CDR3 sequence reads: CSVEGVAGGYNEQFF. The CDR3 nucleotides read TGCAGCGTTGAAGGAGTAGCGGGGGGTTACAATGAGCAGTTCTTC.

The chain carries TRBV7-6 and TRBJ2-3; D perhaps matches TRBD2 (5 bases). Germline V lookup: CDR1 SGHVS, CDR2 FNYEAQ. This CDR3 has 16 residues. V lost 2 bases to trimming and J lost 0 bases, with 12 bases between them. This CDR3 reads CASSLLLASSTDTQYF. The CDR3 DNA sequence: TGTGCCAGCAGCTTATTGCTAGCCTCTAGCACAGATACGCAGTATTTT.

The CDR3 DNA is TGTGCCAGCAGTGACAGGGGGAATTCACCCCTCCACTTT. The encoded protein is CASSDRGNSPLHF. The chain has TRBV6-1 and TRBJ1-6; TRBD1 aligns across 7 bases. The germline V gene encodes CDR1 MNHNS and CDR2 SASEGT. J was trimmed by 7 bases and V by 3 bases; bases with no gene match: 0. This CDR3 comprises 13 residues.

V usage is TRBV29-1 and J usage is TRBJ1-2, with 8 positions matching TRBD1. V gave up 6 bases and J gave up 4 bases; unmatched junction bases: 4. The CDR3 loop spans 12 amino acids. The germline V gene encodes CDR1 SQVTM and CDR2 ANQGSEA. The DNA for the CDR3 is TGCAGCGTCCGGACAGGGTTCTATGGCTACACCTTC. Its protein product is CSVRTGFYGYTF.

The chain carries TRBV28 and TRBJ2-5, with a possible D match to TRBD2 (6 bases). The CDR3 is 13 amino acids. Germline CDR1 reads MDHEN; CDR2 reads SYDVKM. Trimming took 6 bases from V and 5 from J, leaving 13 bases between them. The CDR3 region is CASRGLRGETQYF. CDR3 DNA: TGTGCCAGCAGGGGACTCCGGGGGGAGACCCAGTACTTC.

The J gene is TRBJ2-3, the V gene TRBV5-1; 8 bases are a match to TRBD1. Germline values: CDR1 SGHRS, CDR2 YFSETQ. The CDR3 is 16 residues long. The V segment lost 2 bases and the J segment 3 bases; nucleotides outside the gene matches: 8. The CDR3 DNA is TGCGCCAGCAGCTTAATGACAGGGGCCTTGACAGATACGCAGTATTTT. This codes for CASSLMTGALTDTQYF. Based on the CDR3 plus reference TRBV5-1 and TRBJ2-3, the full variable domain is KAGVTQTPRYLIKTRGQQVTLSCSPISGHRSVSWYQQTPGQGLQFLFEYFSETQRNKGNFPGRFSGRQFSNSRSEMNVSTLELGDSALYLCASSLMTGALTDTQYFGPGTRLTVL.

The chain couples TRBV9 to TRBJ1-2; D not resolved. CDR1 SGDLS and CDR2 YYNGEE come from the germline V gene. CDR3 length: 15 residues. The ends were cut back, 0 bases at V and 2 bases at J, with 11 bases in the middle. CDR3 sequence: CASSVGEGLNYGYTF. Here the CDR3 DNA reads TGTGCCAGCAGCGTAGGGGAGGGCTTGAACTATGGCTACACCTTC.

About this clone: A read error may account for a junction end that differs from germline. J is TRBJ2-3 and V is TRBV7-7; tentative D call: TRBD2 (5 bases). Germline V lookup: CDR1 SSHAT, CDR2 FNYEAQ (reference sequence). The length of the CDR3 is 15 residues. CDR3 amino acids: CASSLNGDTSDTQYF. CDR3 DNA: TGTGCTAGCAGCTTAAACGGGGATACATCAGATACGCAGTATTTT. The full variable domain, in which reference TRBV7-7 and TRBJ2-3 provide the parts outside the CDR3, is GAGVSQSPRYKVTKRGQDVTLRCDPISSHATLYWYQQALGQGPEFLTYFNYEAQPDKSGLPSDRFSAERPEGSISTLTIQRTEQRDSAMYRCASSLNGDTSDTQYFGPGTRLTVL.

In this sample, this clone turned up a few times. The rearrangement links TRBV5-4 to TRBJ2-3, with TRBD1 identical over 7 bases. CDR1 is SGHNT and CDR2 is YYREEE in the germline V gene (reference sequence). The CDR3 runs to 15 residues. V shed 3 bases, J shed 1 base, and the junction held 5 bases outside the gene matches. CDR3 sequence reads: CASSSRDSRTDTQYF. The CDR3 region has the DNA TGTGCCAGCAGCTCAAGGGACAGCCGCACAGATACGCAGTATTTT.

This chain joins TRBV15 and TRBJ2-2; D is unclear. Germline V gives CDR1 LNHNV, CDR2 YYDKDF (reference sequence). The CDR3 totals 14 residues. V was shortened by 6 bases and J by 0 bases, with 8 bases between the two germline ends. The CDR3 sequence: CATRGSSNTGELFF. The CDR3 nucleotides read TGTGCCACCAGGGGCAGTTCGAACACCGGGGAGCTGTTTTTT.

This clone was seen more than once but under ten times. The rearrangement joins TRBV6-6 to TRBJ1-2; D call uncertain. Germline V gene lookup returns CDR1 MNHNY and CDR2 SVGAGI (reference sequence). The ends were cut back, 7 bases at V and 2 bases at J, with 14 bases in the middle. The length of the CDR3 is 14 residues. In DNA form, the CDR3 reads TGTGCCAGCACCTCGGTCGAGCGAAACTATGGCTACACCTTC. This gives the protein CASTSVERNYGYTF.

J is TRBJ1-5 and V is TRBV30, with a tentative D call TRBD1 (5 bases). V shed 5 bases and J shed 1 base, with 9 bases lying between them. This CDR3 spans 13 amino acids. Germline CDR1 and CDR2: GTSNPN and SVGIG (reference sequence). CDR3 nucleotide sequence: TGTGCCTGGCGGGCAGGGAGCAATCAGCCCCAGCATTTT. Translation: CAWRAGSNQPQHF.

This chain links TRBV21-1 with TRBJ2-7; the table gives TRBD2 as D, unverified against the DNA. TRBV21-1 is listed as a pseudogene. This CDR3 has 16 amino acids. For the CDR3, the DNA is TGTGCCAGCAGCACACCGACGACACCGGGGGGCTACGAGCAGTACTTC. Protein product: CASSTPTTPGGYEQYF.

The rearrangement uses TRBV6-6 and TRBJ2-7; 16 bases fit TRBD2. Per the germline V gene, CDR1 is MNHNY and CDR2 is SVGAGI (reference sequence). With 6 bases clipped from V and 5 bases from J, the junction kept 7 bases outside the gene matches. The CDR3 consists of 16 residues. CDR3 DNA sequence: TGTGCCAGCAGGGGGACTAGCGGGGGGGCCCCCCACGAGCAGTACTTC. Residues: CASRGTSGGAPHEQYF.

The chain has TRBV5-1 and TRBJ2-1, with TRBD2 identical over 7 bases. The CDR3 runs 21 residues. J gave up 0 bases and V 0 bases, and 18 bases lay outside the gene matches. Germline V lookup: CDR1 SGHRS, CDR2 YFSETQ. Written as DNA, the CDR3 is TGCGCCAGCAGCTTGGGGTTCGAGGGAGGGTCCGGCAGGAGCTCCTACAATGAGCAGTTCTTC. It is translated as CASSLGFEGGSGRSSYNEQFF.

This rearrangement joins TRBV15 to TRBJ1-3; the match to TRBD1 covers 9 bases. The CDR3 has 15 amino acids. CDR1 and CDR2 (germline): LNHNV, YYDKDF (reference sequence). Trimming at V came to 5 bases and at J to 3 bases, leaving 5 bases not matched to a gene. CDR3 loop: CATSSHRGLGNTIYF. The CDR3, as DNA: TGTGCCACCAGCTCCCACAGGGGGCTTGGAAACACCATATATTTT.

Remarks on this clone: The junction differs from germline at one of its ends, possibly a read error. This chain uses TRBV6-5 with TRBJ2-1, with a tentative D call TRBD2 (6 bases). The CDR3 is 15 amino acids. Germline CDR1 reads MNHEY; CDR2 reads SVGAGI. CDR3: CAGSPAGTAGHEQFF. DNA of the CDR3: TGTGCCGGCAGTCCGGCGGGGACGGCCGGCCATGAGCAGTTCTTC.

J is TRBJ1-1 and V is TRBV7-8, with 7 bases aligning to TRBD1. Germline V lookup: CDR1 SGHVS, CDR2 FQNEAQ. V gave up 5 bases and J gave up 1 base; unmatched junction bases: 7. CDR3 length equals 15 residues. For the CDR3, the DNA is TGTGCCAGCAGCACTCGACAGGGTGCGAACACTGAAGCTTTCTTT. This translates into CASSTRQGANTEAFF.

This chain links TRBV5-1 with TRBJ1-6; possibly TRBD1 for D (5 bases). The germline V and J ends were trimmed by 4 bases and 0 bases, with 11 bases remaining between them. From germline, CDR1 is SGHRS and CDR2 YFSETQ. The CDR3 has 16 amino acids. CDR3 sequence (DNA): TGCGCCAGCAGCACAAGACAGAGCTCCTATAATTCACCCCTCCACTTT. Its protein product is CASSTRQSSYNSPLHF. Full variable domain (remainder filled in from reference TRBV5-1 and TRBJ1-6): KAGVTQTPRYLIKTRGQQVTLSCSPISGHRSVSWYQQTPGQGLQFLFEYFSETQRNKGNFPGRFSGRQFSNSRSEMNVSTLELGDSALYLCASSTRQSSYNSPLHFGNGTRLTVT.

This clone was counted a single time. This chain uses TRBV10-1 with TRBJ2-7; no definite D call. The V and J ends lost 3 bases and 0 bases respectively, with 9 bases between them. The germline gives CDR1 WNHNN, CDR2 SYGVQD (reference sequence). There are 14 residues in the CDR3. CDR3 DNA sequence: TGCGCCAGCAGTGATCCAGGTAGCTCCTACGAGCAGTACTTC. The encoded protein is CASSDPGSSYEQYF.

CDR3 in amino acids: CASSLVAPSVDTQYF. Written as DNA, the CDR3 is TGTGCCAGCAGCTTAGTTGCGCCTAGCGTAGATACGCAGTATTTT. The J gene is TRBJ2-3, the V gene TRBV7-6, with a possible D match to TRBD2 (6 bases). CDR3 length: 15 residues. Looked up from germline, CDR1 is SGHVS and CDR2 is FNYEAQ. V was pared by 1 base and J by 5 bases, with 13 bases between.

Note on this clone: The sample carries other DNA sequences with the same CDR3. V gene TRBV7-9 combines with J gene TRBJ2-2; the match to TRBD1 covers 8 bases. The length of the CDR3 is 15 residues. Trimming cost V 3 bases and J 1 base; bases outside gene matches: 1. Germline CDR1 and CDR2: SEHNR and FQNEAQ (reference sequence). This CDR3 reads CASSLGTGNTGELFF. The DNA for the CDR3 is TGTGCCAGCAGCTTGGGGACAGGGAACACCGGGGAGCTGTTTTTT. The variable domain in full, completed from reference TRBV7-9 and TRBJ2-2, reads DTGVSQNPRHKITKRGQNVTFRCDPISEHNRLYWYRQTLGQGPEFLTYFQNEAQLEKSRLLSDRFSAERPKGSFSTLEIQRTEQGDSAMYLCASSLGTGNTGELFFGEGSRLTVL.

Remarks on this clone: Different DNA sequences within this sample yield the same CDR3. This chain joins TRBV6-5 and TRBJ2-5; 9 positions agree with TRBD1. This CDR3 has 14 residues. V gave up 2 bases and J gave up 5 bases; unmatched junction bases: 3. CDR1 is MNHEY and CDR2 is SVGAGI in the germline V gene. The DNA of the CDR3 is TGTGCCAGCAGTTACCAGACAGGGGGTGAGACCCAGTACTTC. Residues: CASSYQTGGETQYF.

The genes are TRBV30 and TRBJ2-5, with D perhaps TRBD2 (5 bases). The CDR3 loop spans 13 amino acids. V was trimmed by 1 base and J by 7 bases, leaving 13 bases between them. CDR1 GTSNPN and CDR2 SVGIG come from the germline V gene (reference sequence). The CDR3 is CAWSGATSGTQYF. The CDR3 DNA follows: TGTGCCTGGAGTGGGGCCACCAGCGGGACCCAGTACTTC.

This CDR3 reads CASSTSGVGGNTIYF. CDR3 coding DNA: TGTGCCAGTAGTACCTCAGGGGTCGGAGGAAACACCATATATTTT. The rearrangement links TRBV19 to TRBJ1-3, with D possibly being TRBD1 (6 bases). The CDR3 extends over 15 amino acids. Trimming removed 4 bases at V and 4 bases at J, with 14 bases between. CDR1 and CDR2 from the germline V gene are LNHDA and SQIVND (reference sequence).

The CDR3 region has the DNA TGTGCCAGCGGACAGGGGTCTGGCTACACCTTC. Translating it yields CASGQGSGYTF. V gene TRBV7-8 combines with J gene TRBJ1-2; 9 bases are a match to TRBD1. This CDR3 has 11 amino acids. The J segment lost 7 bases and the V segment lost 8 bases, leaving 2 bases of the junction unmatched. Germline V lookup: CDR1 SGHVS, CDR2 FQNEAQ. The variable domain in full, completed from reference TRBV7-8 and TRBJ1-2, reads GAGVSQSPRYKVAKRGQDVALRCDPISGHVSLFWYQQALGQGPEFLTYFQNEAQLDKSGLPSDRFFAERPEGSVSTLKIQRTQQEDSAVYLCASGQGSGYTFGSGTRLTVV.

The CDR3 nucleotides are TGTGCCAGCAGCTTGCTGGGGACAGGGGAGTACTTC. This gives the protein CASSLLGTGEYF. This rearrangement joins TRBV5-5 to TRBJ2-7, with 10 bases fitting TRBD1. Germline V CDR1 and CDR2: SGHKS, YYEKEE (reference sequence). The CDR3 extends over 12 amino acids. V shed 1 base, J shed 11 bases, and the junction held 3 bases outside the gene matches.

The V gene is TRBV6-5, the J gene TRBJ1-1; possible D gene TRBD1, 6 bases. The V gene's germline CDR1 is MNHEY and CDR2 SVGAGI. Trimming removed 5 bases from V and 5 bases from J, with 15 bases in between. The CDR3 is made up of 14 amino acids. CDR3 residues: CASSARGWFTEAFF. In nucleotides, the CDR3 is TGTGCCAGCAGTGCGAGGGGGTGGTTTACTGAAGCTTTCTTT.

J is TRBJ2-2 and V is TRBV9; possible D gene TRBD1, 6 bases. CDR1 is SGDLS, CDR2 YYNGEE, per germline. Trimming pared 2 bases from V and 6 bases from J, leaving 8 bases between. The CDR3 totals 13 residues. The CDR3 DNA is TGTGCCAGCAGCGTTACAGGGCCCGGGGAGCTGTTTTTT. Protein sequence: CASSVTGPGELFF.

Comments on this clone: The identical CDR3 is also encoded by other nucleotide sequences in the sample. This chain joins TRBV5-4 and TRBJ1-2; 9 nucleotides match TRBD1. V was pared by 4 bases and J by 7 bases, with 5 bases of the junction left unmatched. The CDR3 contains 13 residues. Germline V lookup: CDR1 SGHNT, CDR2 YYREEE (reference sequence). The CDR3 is CASSLQGAGGYTF. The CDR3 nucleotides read TGTGCCAGCAGCCTACAGGGGGCTGGTGGCTACACCTTC. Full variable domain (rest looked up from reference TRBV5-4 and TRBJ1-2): ETGVTQSPTHLIKTRGQQVTLRCSSQSGHNTVSWYQQALGQGPQFIFQYYREEENGRGNFPPRFSGLQFPNYSSELNVNALELDDSALYLCASSLQGAGGYTFGSGTRLTVV.

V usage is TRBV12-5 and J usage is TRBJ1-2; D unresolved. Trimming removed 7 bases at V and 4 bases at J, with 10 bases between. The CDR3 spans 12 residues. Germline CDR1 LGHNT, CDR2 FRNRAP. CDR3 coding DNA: TGTGCTAGTGCTGCTCAGATCTATGGCTACACCTTC. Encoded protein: CASAAQIYGYTF.